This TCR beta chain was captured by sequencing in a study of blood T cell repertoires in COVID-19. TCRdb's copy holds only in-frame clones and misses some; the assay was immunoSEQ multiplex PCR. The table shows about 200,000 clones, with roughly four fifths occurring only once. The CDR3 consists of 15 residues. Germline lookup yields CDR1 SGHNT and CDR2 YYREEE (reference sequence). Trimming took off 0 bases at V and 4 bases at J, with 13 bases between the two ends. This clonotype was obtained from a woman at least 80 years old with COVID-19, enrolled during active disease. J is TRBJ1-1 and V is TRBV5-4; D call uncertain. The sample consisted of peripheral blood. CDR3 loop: CASSLVRGGRTEAFF. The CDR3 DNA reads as TGTGCCAGCAGCTTGGTACGTGGAGGCCGCACTGAAGCTTTCTTT.